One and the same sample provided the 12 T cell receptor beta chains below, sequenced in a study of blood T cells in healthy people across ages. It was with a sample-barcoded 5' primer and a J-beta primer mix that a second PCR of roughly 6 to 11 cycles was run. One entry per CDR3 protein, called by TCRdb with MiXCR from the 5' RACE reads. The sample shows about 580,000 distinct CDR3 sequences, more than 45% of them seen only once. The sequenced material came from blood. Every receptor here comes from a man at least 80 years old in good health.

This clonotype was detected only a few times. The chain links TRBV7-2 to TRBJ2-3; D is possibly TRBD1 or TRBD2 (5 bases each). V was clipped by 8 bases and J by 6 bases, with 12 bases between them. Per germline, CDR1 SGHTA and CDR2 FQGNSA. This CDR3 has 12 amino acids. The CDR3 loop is CASDRGMDTQYF. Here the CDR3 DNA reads TGTGCCAGCGACCGGGGCATGGATACGCAGTATTTT. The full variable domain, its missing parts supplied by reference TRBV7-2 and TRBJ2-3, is GAGVSQSPSNKVTEKGKDVELRCDPISGHTALYWYRQSLGQGLEFLIYFQGNSAPDKSGLPSDRFSAERTGGSVSTLTIQRTQQEDSAVYLCASDRGMDTQYFGPGTRLTVL.

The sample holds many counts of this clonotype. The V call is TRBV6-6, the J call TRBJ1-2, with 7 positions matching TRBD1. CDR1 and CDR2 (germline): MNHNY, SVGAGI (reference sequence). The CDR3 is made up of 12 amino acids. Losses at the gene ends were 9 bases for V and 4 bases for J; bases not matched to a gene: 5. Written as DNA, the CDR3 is TGTGCCAGGCTCTGGGACAGCTATGGCTACACCTTC. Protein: CARLWDSYGYTF.

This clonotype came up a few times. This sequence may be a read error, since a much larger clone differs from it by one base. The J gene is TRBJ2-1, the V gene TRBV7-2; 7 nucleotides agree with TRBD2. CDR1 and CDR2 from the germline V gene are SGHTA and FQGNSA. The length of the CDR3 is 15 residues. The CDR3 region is CAGSLSLAHYNEQFF. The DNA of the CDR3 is TGTGCCGGCAGCTTATCACTAGCGCACTACAATGAGCAGTTCTTC.

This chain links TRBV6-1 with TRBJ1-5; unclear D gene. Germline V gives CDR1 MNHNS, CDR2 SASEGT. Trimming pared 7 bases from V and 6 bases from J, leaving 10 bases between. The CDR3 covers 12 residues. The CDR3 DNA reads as TGTGCCAGCAAAGTTACGGGTCAGCCCCAGCATTTT. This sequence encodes CASKVTGQPQHF.

In DNA form, the CDR3 reads TGCGCCAGCAGCTTGGATGGGACTACAACCTACGAGCAGTACTTC. Translation: CASSLDGTTTYEQYF. J is TRBJ2-7 and V is TRBV5-1, with 7 positions matching TRBD2. Germline V lookup: CDR1 SGHRS, CDR2 YFSETQ. V gave up 0 bases and J gave up 2 bases; unmatched junction bases: 5. The CDR3 has 15 amino acids.

In DNA, the CDR3 is TGTGCCAGCAGCGGTGGGATGGATACGCAGTATTTT. The encoded protein is CASSGGMDTQYF. The chain joins TRBV11-2 to TRBJ2-3, with D unresolved. There are 12 residues in the CDR3. V was clipped by 5 bases and J by 6 bases, with 9 bases between them. CDR1 and CDR2 from the germline V gene are SGHAT and FQNNGV.

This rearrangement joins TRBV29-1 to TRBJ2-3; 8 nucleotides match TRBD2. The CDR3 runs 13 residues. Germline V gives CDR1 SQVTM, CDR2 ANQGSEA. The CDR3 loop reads CSAGTRVTDTQYF. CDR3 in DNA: TGCAGTGCCGGGACTAGGGTCACAGATACGCAGTATTTT.

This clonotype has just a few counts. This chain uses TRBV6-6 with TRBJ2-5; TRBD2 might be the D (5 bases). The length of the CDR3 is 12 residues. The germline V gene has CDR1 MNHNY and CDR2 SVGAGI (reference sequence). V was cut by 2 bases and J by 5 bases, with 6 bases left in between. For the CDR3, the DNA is TGTGCCAGCAGTTACGACTATGAGACCCAGTACTTC. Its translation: CASSYDYETQYF.

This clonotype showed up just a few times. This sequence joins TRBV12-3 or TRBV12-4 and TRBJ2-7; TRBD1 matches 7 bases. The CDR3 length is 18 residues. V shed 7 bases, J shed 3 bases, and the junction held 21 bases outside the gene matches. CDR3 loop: CASTITYEWTGGYYEQYF. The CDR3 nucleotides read TGTGCCAGCACCATAACCTATGAGTGGACAGGCGGGTACTACGAGCAGTACTTC.

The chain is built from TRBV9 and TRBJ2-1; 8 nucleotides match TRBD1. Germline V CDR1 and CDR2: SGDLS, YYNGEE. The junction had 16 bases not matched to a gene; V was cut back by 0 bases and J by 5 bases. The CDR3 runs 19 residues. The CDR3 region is CASSVGGVAGGRVDNEQFF. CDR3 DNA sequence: TGTGCCAGCAGCGTAGGGGGCGTGGCAGGGGGCCGGGTTGACAATGAGCAGTTCTTC.

Here the CDR3 DNA reads TGTGCCAGCAGCGTGGACGGAACTACCTACGAGCAGTACTTC. Translation gives CASSVDGTTYEQYF. V and J are TRBV5-5 and TRBJ2-7; no firm D call. The germline V gene encodes CDR1 SGHKS and CDR2 YYEKEE (reference sequence). V lost 4 bases to trimming and J lost 2 bases, with 13 bases between them. CDR3 size: 14 residues.

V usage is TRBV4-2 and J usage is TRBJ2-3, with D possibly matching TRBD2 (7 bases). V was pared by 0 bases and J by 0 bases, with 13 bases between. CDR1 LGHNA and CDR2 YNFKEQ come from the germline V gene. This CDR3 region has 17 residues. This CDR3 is CASSQDPGGRSTDTQYF. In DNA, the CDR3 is TGTGCCAGCAGCCAAGACCCCGGGGGGCGAAGCACAGATACGCAGTATTTT.